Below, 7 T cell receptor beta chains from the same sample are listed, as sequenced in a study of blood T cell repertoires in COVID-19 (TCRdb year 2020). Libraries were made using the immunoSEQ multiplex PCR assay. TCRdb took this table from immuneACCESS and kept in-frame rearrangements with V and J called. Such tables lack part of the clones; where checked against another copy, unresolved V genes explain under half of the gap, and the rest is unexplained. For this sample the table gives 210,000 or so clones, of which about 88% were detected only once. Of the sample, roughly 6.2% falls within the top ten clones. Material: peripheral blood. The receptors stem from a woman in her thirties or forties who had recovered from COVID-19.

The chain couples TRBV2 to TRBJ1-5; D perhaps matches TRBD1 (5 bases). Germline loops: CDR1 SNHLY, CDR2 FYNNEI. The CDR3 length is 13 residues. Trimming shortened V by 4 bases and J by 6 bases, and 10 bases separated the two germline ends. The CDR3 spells CASSGQGFQPQHF. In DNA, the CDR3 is TGTGCCAGCAGTGGTCAGGGATTTCAGCCCCAGCATTTT.

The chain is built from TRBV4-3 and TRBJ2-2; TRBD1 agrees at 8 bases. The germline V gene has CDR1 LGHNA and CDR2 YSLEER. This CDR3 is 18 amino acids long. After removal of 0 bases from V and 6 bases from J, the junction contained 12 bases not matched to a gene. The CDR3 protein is CASSQEVSLGQGAGELFF. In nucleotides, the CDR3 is TGCGCCAGCAGCCAAGAGGTTAGCCTTGGACAGGGTGCCGGGGAGCTGTTTTTT.

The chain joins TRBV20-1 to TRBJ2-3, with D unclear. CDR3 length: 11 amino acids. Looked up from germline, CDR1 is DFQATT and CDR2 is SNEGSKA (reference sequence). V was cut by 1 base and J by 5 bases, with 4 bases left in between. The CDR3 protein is CSARGLDTQYF. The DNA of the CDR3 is TGCAGTGCTAGAGGTCTAGATACGCAGTATTTT.

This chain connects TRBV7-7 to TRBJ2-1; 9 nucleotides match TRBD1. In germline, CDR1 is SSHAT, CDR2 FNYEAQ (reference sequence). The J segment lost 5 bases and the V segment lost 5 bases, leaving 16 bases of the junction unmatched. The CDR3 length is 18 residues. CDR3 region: CASSPNADRGRLHNEQFF. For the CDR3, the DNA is TGTGCCAGCAGCCCTAATGCTGACAGGGGGAGACTTCACAATGAGCAGTTCTTC.

The CDR3 sequence is CASSQGTGGSPLHF. The CDR3 DNA sequence: TGTGCCAGCAGCCAGGGGACAGGGGGTTCACCCCTCCACTTT. The genes are TRBV3-1 (or the pseudogene TRBV3-2) and TRBJ1-6, with 11 positions matching TRBD1. CDR3 length equals 14 residues. V gave up 3 bases and J gave up 9 bases; unmatched junction bases: 1. Germline V gene lookup returns CDR1 LGHDT and CDR2 YNNKEL (reference sequence).

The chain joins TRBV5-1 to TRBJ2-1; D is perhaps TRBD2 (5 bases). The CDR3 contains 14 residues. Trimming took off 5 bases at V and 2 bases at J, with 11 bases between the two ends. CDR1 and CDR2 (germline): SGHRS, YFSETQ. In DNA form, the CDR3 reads TGCGCCAGCAGAAGCGGAATCACCTACAATGAGCAGTTCTTC. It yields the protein CASRSGITYNEQFF.

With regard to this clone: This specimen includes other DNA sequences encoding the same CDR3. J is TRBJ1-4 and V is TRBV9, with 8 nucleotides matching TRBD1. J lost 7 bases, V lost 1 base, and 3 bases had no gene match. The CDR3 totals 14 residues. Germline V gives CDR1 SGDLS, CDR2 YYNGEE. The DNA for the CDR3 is TGTGCCAGCAGCGTAACAGGGGGAGGTGAAAAACTGTTTTTT. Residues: CASSVTGGGEKLFF.